A single T cell receptor (beta chain) is shown here with its context. The antigen is undetermined. V lost 2 bases to trimming and J lost 3 bases, with 17 bases between them. In germline, CDR1 is SGHTA, CDR2 FQGNSA. This CDR3 is 17 amino acids long. This sample stems from a study of CD8 T cells in ankylosing spondylitis. TCR beta libraries were made by quantitative 5'-RACE with molecular barcodes. TCRdb processed the 5' RACE reads anew with MiXCR; each CDR3 protein has one entry. The profile shows 250,000 or so distinct CDR3 sequences, 20% to 30% of them singletons. Study observations and caveats: Those disease-linked clones were CD8+; they were also relatively rare in peripheral blood. Clones linked to disease were reported to show significant enrichment in matched ankylosing spondylitis synovial fluid.

The sequencing sample was made of blood, either unsorted or a sorted T cell fraction (not recorded which). This receptor was taken from a male donor with ankylosing spondylitis or in good health (not recorded which). The chain is built from TRBV7-2 and TRBJ2-1; no firm D call. CDR3 DNA: TGTGCCAGCAGCTTACGGCACCCCCCCCTCGGCTACAATGAGCAGTTCTTC. It encodes CASSLRHPPLGYNEQFF.